These T cell receptor beta chains were read from a single sample in a study of T cell repertoires in urothelial bladder cancer. The repertoire was sequenced with immunoSEQ multiplex PCR; TCRdb's copy has only in-frame clones and lacks some. The sample yields 5,000 to 6,500 clones, about 64% seen once. Sample: tumor-infiltrating cells from bladder cancer. The origin of the receptors is a human donor with urothelial carcinoma. The CDR3 runs from the conserved cysteine through the conserved F or W. A D gene is named only where the DNA matches it firmly. A row's size may be missing; if present it is once, few, many or a size class.

TRBD2 TRBJ2-4 TRBV5-4 - CASSFGGADNIQYF TGTGCCAGCAGCTTCGGGGGGGCCGATAACATTCAGTACTTC
- TRBJ1-4 TRBV5-1 - CASSDGRGGEKLFF TGCGCCAGCAGCGACGGCAGGGGCGGTGAAAAACTGTTTTTT
TRBD2 TRBJ2-3 TRBV6-5 - CASSYSAGGPDTQYF TGTGCCAGCAGTTACTCAGCGGGGGGGCCAGATACGCAGTATTTT
TRBD1 TRBJ2-3 TRBV28 once CASSPWTGGSPDTQYF TGTGCCAGCAGTCCCTGGACAGGGGGCTCCCCGGATACGCAGTATTTT
- TRBJ2-2 TRBV5-1 - CASSFEGSNTGELFF TGCGCCAGCAGCTTTGAGGGGAGCAACACCGGGGAGCTGTTTTTT
- TRBJ1-1 TRBV28 once CASSAGTGKMGLLAFF TGTGCCAGCAGTGCGGGAACCGGGAAGATGGGCTTACTAGCTTTCTTT
- TRBJ2-3 TRBV7-3 - CASSLTGFGTDTQYF TGTGCCAGCAGCTTAACAGGCTTCGGCACAGATACGCAGTATTTT
- TRBJ1-6 TRBV15 - CATSREGPGTYNSPLHF TGTGCCACCAGCAGAGAAGGTCCGGGCACCTATAATTCACCCCTCCACTTT
- TRBJ2-3 TRBV2 once CASAATADTQYF TGTGCCAGCGCTGCTACTGCAGATACGCAGTATTTT
TRBD2 TRBJ2-3 TRBV4-2 few CASSQGTSGGTDTQYF TGTGCCAGCAGCCAAGGGACTAGCGGGGGTACAGATACGCAGTATTTT
- TRBJ2-3 TRBV9 - CASSLGLVGGPPGTQYF TGTGCCAGCAGCTTAGGCTTGGTGGGGGGGCCTCCGGGTACGCAGTATTTT
- TRBJ1-5 TRBV7-2 - CASSPDSNQPQHF TGTGCCAGCAGCCCCGACAGCAATCAGCCCCAGCATTTT
TRBD1 TRBJ1-1 TRBV5-4 - CASSADRANTEAFF TGTGCCAGCAGCGCGGACAGGGCAAACACTGAAGCTTTCTTT
TRBD1 TRBJ2-7 TRBV5-6 - CASSYGGTGLYEQYF TGTGCCAGCAGCTACGGTGGGACAGGACTATACGAGCAGTACTTC
- TRBJ1-1 TRBV19 once CASSIDRNTEAFF TGTGCCAGTAGTATAGATCGCAACACTGAAGCTTTCTTT